The 20 T cell receptor beta chains below all came from one sample that was sequenced in a study of spatial heterogeneity in lung cancer. The time point denotes: blood at routine non-recurrence follow-up after resection. TCRdb ran MiXCR on the 5' RACE reads and lists one entry per CDR3 protein. The sample has around 98,000 distinct CDR3 sequences, approximately 19% seen once. Material: PBMCs, obtained at follow-up. All receptors come from a male donor with early-stage non-small cell lung cancer.

The chain is built from TRBV9 and TRBJ2-2; TRBD1 aligns across 12 bases. CDR3 length: 15 amino acids. CDR1 and CDR2 (germline): SGDLS, YYNGEE. V was clipped by 4 bases and J by 6 bases; unmatched bases: 4. CDR3 sequence reads: CASSLGQGAAGELFF. CDR3 bases: TGTGCCAGCAGCCTGGGACAGGGGGCGGCCGGGGAGCTGTTTTTT. The full variable domain, completed using reference TRBV9 and TRBJ2-2, is DSGVTQTPKHLITATGQRVTLRCSPRSGDLSVYWYQQSLDQGLQFLIQYYNGEERAKGNILERFSAQQFPDLHSELNLSSLELGDSALYFCASSLGQGAAGELFFGEGSRLTVL.

The sample holds one count of this clonotype. The chain combines TRBV27 with TRBJ1-5; D unresolved. The CDR3 totals 13 residues. The germline V gene has CDR1 MNHEY and CDR2 SMNVEV (reference sequence). The germline V and J ends were trimmed by 4 bases and 7 bases, with 11 bases remaining between them. CDR3 nucleotide sequence: TGTGCCAGCAGTTGGGAAAGAGGGCAGCCCCAGCATTTT. This gives the protein CASSWERGQPQHF.

This clonotype occurred a few times. V is TRBV7-8 and J is TRBJ2-1; 8 nucleotides match TRBD2. The CDR3 length is 16 residues. The trim removed 2 bases at V and 1 base at J, leaving 4 bases unmatched. Germline V gene sequence: CDR1 SGHVS, CDR2 FQNEAQ. CDR3 nucleotide sequence: TGTGCCAGCAGCTTATTAACGGGAGGGTCCTACAATGAGCAGTTCTTC. Protein product: CASSLLTGGSYNEQFF.

This clonotype has just a few counts. V and J are TRBV6-2 or TRBV6-3 and TRBJ1-1; D unresolved. The CDR3 is 17 residues long. Germline V gene data show CDR1 as MNHEY and CDR2 as SVGEGT. Trimming shortened V by 0 bases and J by 4 bases, and 18 bases separated the two germline ends. The CDR3 DNA sequence: TGTGCCAGCAGTTACTCAAGGGCGGTTGGGGTGCTCACTGAAGCTTTCTTT. It specifies CASSYSRAVGVLTEAFF.

This clonotype was observed many times. No DNA is shown, since the ends of the CDR3 on it are uncertain; the CDR3 is the one TCRdb lists. The CDR3 loop reads CASSSSGDTQYF. The V and J genes are TRBV25-1 and TRBJ2-3. CDR1 and CDR2 from the germline V gene are MGHDK and SYGVNS. The CDR3 totals 12 residues, both ends included.

The table lists this clonotype with a few counts. The V call is TRBV4-1, the J call TRBJ1-5, with 7 bases aligning to TRBD1. The CDR3 spans 15 residues. V lost 7 bases and J lost 4; bases outside the gene matches: 10. The germline V gene encodes CDR1 MGHRA and CDR2 YSYEKL. This CDR3 is CASNQDRSGNQPQHF. CDR3 bases: TGCGCCAGCAACCAGGACAGGTCGGGGAATCAGCCCCAGCATTTT.

This clonotype has a handful of counts. The chain is built from TRBV7-6 and TRBJ2-5; maybe TRBD2 (5 bases). V gave up 4 bases and J gave up 4 bases, with 16 bases separating them. CDR1 SGHVS and CDR2 FNYEAQ come from the germline V gene. This CDR3 has 15 residues. CDR3 coding DNA: TGTGCCAGCAGCTCGGGCGCGGGCGTCTTAGAGACCCAGTACTTC. It is translated as CASSSGAGVLETQYF.

The rearrangement uses TRBV2 and TRBJ2-5, with D perhaps matching TRBD2 (6 bases). The V gene's germline CDR1 is SNHLY and CDR2 FYNNEI. The CDR3 is made up of 13 amino acids. The V end was cut by 6 bases, the J end by 1 base, with 9 bases between. CDR3 loop: CASRLALQETQYF. As DNA, the CDR3 is TGTGCCAGCAGGCTAGCGCTCCAAGAGACCCAGTACTTC.

This clonotype turned up a few times. The rearrangement uses TRBV20-1 and TRBJ2-1, with 9 bases that match TRBD2. Germline CDR1 reads DFQATT; CDR2 reads SNEGSKA (reference sequence). The CDR3 is 18 amino acids. The V segment lost 0 bases and the J segment 0 bases; nucleotides outside the gene matches: 9. CDR3 DNA: TGCAGTGCTAGAGATCGTTCGGCGGGGGGGAGCTCCTACAATGAGCAGTTCTTC. This translates into CSARDRSAGGSSYNEQFF.

This clonotype was counted a few times. The chain employs TRBV9 and TRBJ2-3, with D unclear. Germline loops: CDR1 SGDLS, CDR2 YYNGEE. V lost 2 bases, J lost 2 bases, and 21 bases lay in between. CDR3 length equals 18 residues. The CDR3 nucleotides are TGTGCCAGCAGCGTTGGTACAGCACAGTCAAGGTACACAGATACGCAGTATTTT. Its protein product is CASSVGTAQSRYTDTQYF.

This clonotype was seen more than once but under ten times. The V gene is TRBV7-9, the J gene TRBJ2-3; D might be TRBD1 (6 bases). Germline V lookup: CDR1 SEHNR, CDR2 FQNEAQ (reference sequence). This CDR3 is 15 amino acids long. V dropped 2 bases and J dropped 4 bases, with 13 bases sitting between them. CDR3 loop: CASSLQGLSADTQYF. DNA for the CDR3: TGTGCCAGCAGCTTACAGGGGTTATCGGCAGATACGCAGTATTTT.

The table lists this clonotype with a few counts. The rearrangement joins TRBV20-1 to TRBJ2-6, with D perhaps TRBD1 or TRBD2 (7 bases each). Germline CDR1 and CDR2: DFQATT and SNEGSKA (reference sequence). CDR3 size: 15 residues. Trimming removed 5 bases from V and 3 bases from J, with 14 bases in between. CDR3 nucleotide sequence: TGCAGTGCTCAGGGGGGAGGGAATGGGGCCAACGTCCTGACTTTC. Translation: CSAQGGGNGANVLTF.

This chain connects TRBV7-2 to TRBJ2-3; D gene ambiguous. In germline, CDR1 is SGHTA, CDR2 FQGNSA. This CDR3 is 13 amino acids long. The V end was cut by 1 base, the J end by 1 base, with 3 bases between. The CDR3 region is CASSLVRTDTQYF. The DNA of the CDR3 is TGTGCCAGCAGCTTAGTGCGCACAGATACGCAGTATTTT.

In this sample, this clonotype turned up a few times. The V gene is TRBV7-2, the J gene TRBJ1-5, with D unclear. Germline V CDR1 and CDR2: SGHTA, FQGNSA. V lost 5 bases to trimming and J lost 0 bases, with 11 bases between them. The CDR3 length is 15 residues. The CDR3 region has the DNA TGTGCCAGCAGCCCGACCCTCTCTAGCAATCAGCCCCAGCATTTT. Protein: CASSPTLSSNQPQHF. Variable domain in full (rest from reference TRBV7-2 and TRBJ1-5): GAGVSQSPSNKVTEKGKDVELRCDPISGHTALYWYRQSLGQGLEFLIYFQGNSAPDKSGLPSDRFSAERTGGSVSTLTIQRTQQEDSAVYLCASSPTLSSNQPQHFGDGTRLSIL.

This CDR3 is CASSTFTIGDTDTQYF. As DNA, the CDR3 is TGTGCCAGCAGCACCTTTACGATAGGGGACACAGATACGCAGTATTTT. V and J are TRBV27 and TRBJ2-3; TRBD1 is a possible D gene (5 bases). Germline CDR1 MNHEY, CDR2 SMNVEV (reference sequence). V was pared by 6 bases and J by 2 bases, with 18 bases between. The CDR3 covers 16 residues.

This clonotype occurred a few times. V gene TRBV12-3 or TRBV12-4 combines with J gene TRBJ2-4; 7 nucleotides match TRBD2. V lost 4 bases and J lost 7; bases outside the gene matches: 7. CDR3 length: 14 amino acids. The CDR3 is CASSSWGGENIQYF. CDR3 DNA: TGTGCCAGCAGTTCCTGGGGAGGGGAGAACATTCAGTACTTC.

This clonotype was counted between two and nine times. The chain links TRBV20-1 to TRBJ1-5, with 8 bases lining up with TRBD1. This CDR3 region has 15 residues. Trimming at V came to 0 bases and at J to 7 bases, leaving 8 bases not matched to a gene. Germline V gene lookup returns CDR1 DFQATT and CDR2 SNEGSKA (reference sequence). The CDR3 DNA sequence: TGCAGTGCTAGAGACAGACAGGGGCTCTTACAGCCCCAGCATTTT. Translated, it gives CSARDRQGLLQPQHF.

The V gene is TRBV7-8, the J gene TRBJ2-2; D not resolved. CDR1 is SGHVS and CDR2 is FQNEAQ in the germline V gene. V was clipped by 4 bases and J by 1 base, with 7 bases between them. The CDR3 is made up of 14 amino acids. CDR3 sequence (DNA): TGTGCCAGCAGCTCCCCTATGAACACCGGGGAGCTGTTTTTT. It yields the protein CASSSPMNTGELFF. Drawing the rest from reference TRBV7-8 and TRBJ2-2, the complete variable domain is GAGVSQSPRYKVAKRGQDVALRCDPISGHVSLFWYQQALGQGPEFLTYFQNEAQLDKSGLPSDRFFAERPEGSVSTLKIQRTQQEDSAVYLCASSSPMNTGELFFGEGSRLTVL.

The chain carries TRBV2 and TRBJ1-1; the match to TRBD1 covers 10 bases. The CDR3 runs to 18 residues. V was pared by 6 bases and J by 1 base, with 14 bases of the junction left unmatched. Per the germline V gene, CDR1 is SNHLY and CDR2 is FYNNEI. For the CDR3, the DNA is TGTGCCAGCAGGCAAGGCAACCCGAGACAGGGGGCGAACACTGAAGCTTTCTTT. Translated, it gives CASRQGNPRQGANTEAFF.

This clonotype appeared a few times. J is TRBJ1-3 and V is TRBV6-1; 7 bases match TRBD1. The CDR3 covers 15 residues. Per germline, CDR1 MNHNS and CDR2 SASEGT. V lost 3 bases to trimming and J lost 1 base; unmatched junction nucleotides: 3. CDR3 DNA: TGTGCCAGCAGTGAGGACAGGTGGTCTGGAAACACCATATATTTT. This gives the protein CASSEDRWSGNTIYF.